This TCR beta chain was documented in a study of cytomegalovirus exposure and HLA in healthy donors. Study information: Researchers previously reported finding 100 million or so unique TCR beta sequences from roughly 200 million T cells.

On this clone: Its antigen remains unknown.

Study-wide findings and caveats: Fewer N-insertions (relative to the 666-donor mean) were reportedly seen in an Asian-associated ancestry cluster in a later analysis. Cytomegalovirus-associated status was assigned to 164 TCR beta chains. Among the sequence variants, a highly shared cluster was likely an artifact of sequencing.

CDR3 length equals 18 residues. In germline, CDR1 is SEHNR, CDR2 FQNEAQ (reference sequence). J was trimmed by 4 bases and V by 6 bases; bases with no gene match: 15. The PCR had 60 Vbeta and 13 Jbeta primers. The data were produced by immunoSEQ multiplex PCR, yet TCRdb's version contains in-frame clones alone and is incomplete. The sample comprises hundreds of thousands of clones, under 80% of which are singletons, and approximately 2.5% rests with the top ten. J is TRBJ2-3 and V is TRBV7-9; 11 bases line up with TRBD1. The specimen sequenced was PBMCs. This receptor was obtained from a female donor in good health and CMV-seronegative. CDR3 residues: CASRSSRTGGDHADTQYF. In DNA, the CDR3 is TGTGCCAGCAGATCAAGCAGGACAGGGGGCGATCACGCAGATACGCAGTATTTT.